This T cell receptor beta chain was found in a study of CD8+ T cells in alopecia areata. About the study: Tofacitinib lasted 6 to 18 months, then 6 months off drug. Patients given treatment had severity scored by the percentage of scalp area affected. Regarding the study as a whole: Uncertain still, given a single nonresponder, is whether baseline CD8+ expansion links to response.

It was cDNA, reverse transcribed from extracted RNA, that served as the sequencing template. The table came from immunoSEQ multiplex PCR; TCRdb's copy has only in-frame clones and leaves some out. The sample holds under 150,000 clones; roughly three fifths are singletons and the top ten take approximately 3.6%. CDR1 is SQVTM and CDR2 is ANQGSEA in the germline V gene. Trimming shortened V by 7 bases and J by 1 base, and 16 bases separated the two germline ends. The CDR3 is 14 amino acids. With regard to this clone: Antigen: not known.

Treatment given: oral pan-JAK inhibitor, 5-10 mg twice daily. Sequenced material: CD4+ T cells sorted from blood, taken at week 24, from a patient treated with tofacitinib. This clonotype originated in a human donor with alopecia areata. The chain couples TRBV29-1 to TRBJ2-5; D may match TRBD1 or TRBD2 (5 bases each). CDR3 sequence (DNA): TGCAGCGGCCGGGACGCTGGTTTCCAAGAGACCCAGTACTTC. Translated, it gives CSGRDAGFQETQYF.